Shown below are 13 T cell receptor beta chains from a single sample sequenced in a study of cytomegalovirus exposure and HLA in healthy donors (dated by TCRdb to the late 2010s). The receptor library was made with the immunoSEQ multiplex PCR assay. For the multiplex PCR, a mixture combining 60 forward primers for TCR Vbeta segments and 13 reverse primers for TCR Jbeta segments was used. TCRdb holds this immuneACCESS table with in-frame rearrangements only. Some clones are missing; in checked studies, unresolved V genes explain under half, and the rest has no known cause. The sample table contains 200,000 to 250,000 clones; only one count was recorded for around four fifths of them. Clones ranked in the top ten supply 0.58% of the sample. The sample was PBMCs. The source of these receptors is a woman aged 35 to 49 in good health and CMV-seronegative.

The CDR3 region has the DNA TGCGCCAGCAGCCAAAGAGTATTTGGGGCGCAGATAATAACTGAAGCTTTCTTT. Protein sequence: CASSQRVFGAQIITEAFF. This sequence joins TRBV4-1 and TRBJ1-1, with TRBD1 as a possible D gene (5 bases). The germline V gene encodes CDR1 MGHRA and CDR2 YSYEKL. V was shortened by 2 bases and J by 5 bases, with 24 bases between the two germline ends. The CDR3 consists of 18 residues.

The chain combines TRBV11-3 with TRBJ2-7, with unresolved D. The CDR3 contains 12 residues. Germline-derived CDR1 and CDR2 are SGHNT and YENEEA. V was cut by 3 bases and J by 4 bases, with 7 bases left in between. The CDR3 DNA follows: TGTGCCAGCAGCTTCGACATGTACGAGCAGTACTTC. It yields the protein CASSFDMYEQYF.

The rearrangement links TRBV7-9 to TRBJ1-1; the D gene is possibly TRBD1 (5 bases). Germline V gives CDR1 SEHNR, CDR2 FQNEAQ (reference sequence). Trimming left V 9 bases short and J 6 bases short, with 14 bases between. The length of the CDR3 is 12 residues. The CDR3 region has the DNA TGTGCCAGTGCGGAGGGGACCCCTGAAGCTTTCTTT. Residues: CASAEGTPEAFF. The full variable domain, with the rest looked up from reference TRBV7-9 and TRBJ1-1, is DTGVSQNPRHKITKRGQNVTFRCDPISEHNRLYWYRQTLGQGPEFLTYFQNEAQLEKSRLLSDRFSAERPKGSFSTLEIQRTEQGDSAMYLCASAEGTPEAFFGQGTRLTVV.

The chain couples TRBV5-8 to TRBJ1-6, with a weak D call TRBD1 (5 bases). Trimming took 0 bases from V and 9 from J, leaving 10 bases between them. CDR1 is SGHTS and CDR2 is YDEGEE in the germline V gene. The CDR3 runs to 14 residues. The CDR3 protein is CASSLAGNSSPLHF. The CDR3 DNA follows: TGTGCCAGCAGCTTGGCAGGGAATAGTTCACCCCTCCACTTT.

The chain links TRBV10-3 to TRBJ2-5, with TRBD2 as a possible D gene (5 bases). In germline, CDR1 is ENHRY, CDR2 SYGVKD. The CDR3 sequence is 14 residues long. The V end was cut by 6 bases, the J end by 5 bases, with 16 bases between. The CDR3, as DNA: TGTGCCATCAGCGCAACGCGGGCTGGTGAGACCCAGTACTTC. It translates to CAISATRAGETQYF.

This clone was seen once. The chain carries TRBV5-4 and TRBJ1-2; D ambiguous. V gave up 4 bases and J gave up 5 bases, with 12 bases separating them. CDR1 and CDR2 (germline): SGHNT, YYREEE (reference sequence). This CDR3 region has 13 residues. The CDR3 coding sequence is TGTGCCAGCAGCGGAGCGGGATATTATGGCTACACCTTC. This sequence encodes CASSGAGYYGYTF.

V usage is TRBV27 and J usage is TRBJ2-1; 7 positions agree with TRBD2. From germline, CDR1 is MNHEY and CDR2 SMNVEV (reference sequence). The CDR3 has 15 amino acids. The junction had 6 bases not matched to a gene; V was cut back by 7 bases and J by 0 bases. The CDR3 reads CASTYGGSSYNEQFF. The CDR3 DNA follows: TGTGCCAGCACCTACGGCGGGAGCTCCTACAATGAGCAGTTCTTC.

The CDR3 here is CASSLGVRDRGFEAFF. CDR3 in DNA: TGTGCCAGCAGCTTGGGAGTCCGGGACAGGGGATTTGAAGCTTTCTTT. The J gene is TRBJ1-1, the V gene TRBV5-6, with TRBD1 matching 10 bases. Unmatched junction bases numbered 9, after V lost 0 bases and J lost 7 bases. Germline CDR1 reads SGHDT; CDR2 reads YYEEEE. The CDR3 runs 16 residues. The variable domain in full, completed from reference TRBV5-6 and TRBJ1-1, reads DAGVTQSPTHLIKTRGQQVTLRCSPKSGHDTVSWYQQALGQGPQFIFQYYEEEERQRGNFPDRFSGHQFPNYSSELNVNALLLGDSALYLCASSLGVRDRGFEAFFGQGTRLTVV.

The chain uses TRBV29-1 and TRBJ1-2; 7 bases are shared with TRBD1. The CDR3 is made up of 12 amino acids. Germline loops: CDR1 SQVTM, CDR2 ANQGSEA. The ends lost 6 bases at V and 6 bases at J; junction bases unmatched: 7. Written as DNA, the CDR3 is TGCAGCGTAGCTACAGGGGCTAATGGCTACACCTTC. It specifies CSVATGANGYTF.

CDR3 in DNA: TGTGCCTGGAGTGGGGGCGTCGGAAACATTCAGTACTTC. Translating it yields CAWSGGVGNIQYF. J is TRBJ2-4 and V is TRBV30, with D possibly TRBD1 on 5 matching bases. The germline CDR1 and CDR2 sequences are GTSNPN and SVGIG (reference sequence). Trimming left V 1 base short and J 6 bases short, with 10 bases between. The length of the CDR3 is 13 residues. The whole variable domain, filled in from reference TRBV30 and TRBJ2-4, reads SQTIHQWPATLVQPVGSPLSLECTVEGTSNPNLYWYRQAAGRGLQLLFYSVGIGQISSEVPQNLSASRPQDRQFILSSKKLLLSDSGFYLCAWSGGVGNIQYFGAGTRLSVL.

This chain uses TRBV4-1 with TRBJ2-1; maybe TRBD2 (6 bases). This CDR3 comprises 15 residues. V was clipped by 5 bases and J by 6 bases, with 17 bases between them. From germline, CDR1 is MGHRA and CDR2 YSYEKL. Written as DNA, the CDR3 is TGCGCCAGCAGCGTAGAACGGGACTTAGGCAATGAGCAGTTCTTC. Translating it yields CASSVERDLGNEQFF.

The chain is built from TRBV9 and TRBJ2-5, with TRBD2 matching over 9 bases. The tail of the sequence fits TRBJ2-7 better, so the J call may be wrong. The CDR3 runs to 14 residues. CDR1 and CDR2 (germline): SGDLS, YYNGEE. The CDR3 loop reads CASSVGGGANEQYF. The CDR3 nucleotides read TGTGCCAGCAGCGTGGGCGGGGGGGCAAACGAGCAGTACTTC.

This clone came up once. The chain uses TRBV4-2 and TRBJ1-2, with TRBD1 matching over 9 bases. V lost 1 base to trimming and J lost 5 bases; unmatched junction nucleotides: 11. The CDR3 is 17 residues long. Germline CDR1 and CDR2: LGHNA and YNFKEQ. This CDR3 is CASSQVPGQGVHYGYTF. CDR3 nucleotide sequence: TGTGCCAGCAGCCAAGTCCCGGGACAGGGTGTCCATTATGGCTACACCTTC.